This is a list of T cell receptor beta chains from one sample in a study of cytomegalovirus exposure and HLA in healthy donors. Libraries were prepared by immunoSEQ multiplex PCR; TCRdb keeps only in-frame clonotypes and omits some of them. The table has some 160,000 clones, over 75% seen once. The sample comprised PBMCs. All receptors derive from a woman aged 50 to 60 in good health and CMV-seronegative. CDR3s include the opening cysteine and the closing phenylalanine or tryptophan. Fields, in order: V gene, D gene, clone size, J gene, CDR3 protein, CDR3 DNA. D genes are given only for firm matches. Clone sizes are given selectively: once, few, many, or a class where the clone is expanded.

TRBV15	NA	NA	TRBJ2-2	CATSFPGRSNTGELFF	TGTGCCACCAGCTTCCCCGGCAGGTCGAACACCGGGGAGCTGTTTTTT
TRBV13	TRBD2	NA	TRBJ2-3	CASSLGPSGVPTDTQYF	TGTGCCAGCAGCTTAGGCCCTAGCGGGGTCCCCACAGATACGCAGTATTTT
TRBV5-6	NA	NA	TRBJ1-1	CASSLSRGLAEAFF	TGTGCCAGCAGCTTGTCTCGGGGGTTGGCTGAAGCTTTCTTT
TRBV19	NA	NA	TRBJ2-4	CATSSGNIQYF	TGTGCCACCTCGTCGGGAAACATTCAGTACTTC
TRBV7-9	NA	NA	TRBJ1-5	CASSLVGQNQPQHF	TGTGCCAGCAGCTTAGTCGGACAAAATCAGCCCCAGCATTTT
TRBV4-3	NA	NA	TRBJ2-5	CASSQVQGGIGQETQYF	TGCGCCAGCAGCCAAGTCCAGGGCGGGATTGGCCAAGAGACCCAGTACTTC
TRBV15	NA	NA	TRBJ2-3	CATQGGGTDTQYF	TGTGCCACGCAGGGAGGAGGGACAGATACGCAGTATTTT
TRBV2	TRBD1	NA	TRBJ1-2	CASSPGQGVVYTF	TGTGCCAGCAGCCCCGGACAGGGGGTTGTCTACACCTTC
TRBV11-2	NA	NA	TRBJ2-1	CASSLLGGTGRTMTEQFF	TGTGCCAGCAGCTTACTCGGGGGGACAGGACGAACAATGACGGAGCAGTTCTTC
TRBV11-3	TRBD1	once	TRBJ2-3	CASSLDLGQGDTQYF	TGTGCCAGCAGCTTAGATCTGGGACAGGGGGATACGCAGTATTTT
TRBV5-6	TRBD1	once	TRBJ2-7	CASSFFRDRGSGEQYF	TGTGCCAGCAGCTTCTTCCGGGACAGGGGATCTGGAGAGCAGTACTTC
TRBV6-5	NA	few	TRBJ1-4	CASSYGGTNEKLFF	TGTGCCAGCAGTTACGGGGGGACTAATGAAAAACTGTTTTTT
TRBV30	TRBD2	NA	TRBJ2-3	CAWTRLAGVTDTQYF	TGTGCCTGGACACGACTAGCGGGGGTCACAGATACGCAGTATTTT
TRBV13	NA	NA	TRBJ1-4	CASSLYREIGTFEKLFF	TGTGCCAGCAGCTTATATAGGGAAATCGGGACATTTGAAAAACTGTTTTTT
TRBV15	NA	NA	TRBJ1-4	CATSREDTIDEKLFF	TGTGCCACCAGCAGAGAGGACACGATTGATGAAAAACTGTTTTTT
TRBV7-9	NA	few	TRBJ1-1	CASSPGSIGVGTEAFF	TGTGCCAGCAGCCCCGGCTCGATTGGAGTGGGCACTGAAGCTTTCTTT
TRBV18	TRBD2	NA	TRBJ2-1	CASSQAAGTISEQFF	TGTGCCAGCTCACAAGCGGCCGGGACTATAAGTGAGCAGTTCTTC
TRBV7-6	NA	NA	TRBJ2-3	CASSSLTDTQYF	TGTGCCAGCAGCTCCTTAACAGATACGCAGTATTTT
TRBV7-9	NA	NA	TRBJ2-2	CASSLRTPRLFF	TGTGCCAGCAGCTTAAGGACACCCAGGCTGTTTTTT
TRBV28	NA	NA	TRBJ1-2	CASSLGRGGYTF	TGTGCCAGCAGTTTAGGAAGGGGTGGCTACACCTTC
TRBV15	TRBD1	NA	TRBJ1-1	CATSGVPGGSNTEAFF	TGTGCCACCAGCGGGGTCCCAGGGGGTTCGAACACTGAAGCTTTCTTT
TRBV5-1	TRBD1	NA	TRBJ2-3	CASSYGQGPGTDTQYF	TGCGCCAGCAGCTACGGACAGGGGCCTGGCACAGATACGCAGTATTTT
TRBV9	TRBD2	NA	TRBJ2-3	CASSTGTSGNTQYF	TGTGCCAGCAGCACCGGGACTAGCGGTAATACGCAGTATTTT
TRBV28	NA	NA	TRBJ2-2	CASTGGSGLRGGELFF	TGTGCCAGCACTGGGGGAAGCGGACTGCGGGGCGGGGAGCTGTTTTTT
TRBV6-5	TRBD1	once	TRBJ2-7	CASSSGQDYEQYF	TGTGCCAGCAGTTCGGGACAGGACTACGAGCAGTACTTC
TRBV10-1	TRBD2	once	TRBJ2-1	CASSESWRGGYNEQFF	TGCGCCAGCAGTGAGTCCTGGCGGGGGGGATACAATGAGCAGTTCTTC
TRBV7-9	TRBD2	NA	TRBJ2-3	CASSSPLAEDGDTQYF	TGTGCCAGCAGCTCCCCACTAGCGGAAGACGGAGATACGCAGTATTTT
TRBV5-4	TRBD1	NA	TRBJ1-4	CASSLGVTGGNEKLFF	TGTGCCAGCAGCTTGGGGGTGACAGGGGGGAATGAAAAACTGTTTTTT
TRBV5-4	NA	NA	TRBJ1-2	CASSGGRVNYGYTF	TGTGCCAGCAGTGGTGGCAGGGTAAACTATGGCTACACCTTC
TRBV9	NA	NA	TRBJ2-6	CASSSPGREANVLTF	TGTGCCAGCAGCTCTCCAGGGCGAGAGGCCAACGTCCTGACTTTC
TRBV5-4	NA	NA	TRBJ2-4	CASSRPISEGSNIQYF	TGTGCCAGCAGCCGCCCGATCAGCGAGGGCTCAAACATTCAGTACTTC
TRBV7-2	NA	NA	TRBJ2-2	CASSRAGGELFF	TGTGCCAGCAGCCGTGCGGGGGGGGAGCTGTTTTTT
TRBV19	TRBD2	once	TRBJ2-3	CASSNTSGYSYTQYF	TGTGCCAGTAGCAACACTAGCGGGTATTCCTATACGCAGTATTTT
TRBV5-4	NA	NA	TRBJ2-5	CASSRADFGPGEQYF	TGTGCCAGCAGCCGCGCGGATTTCGGCCCGGGAGAGCAGTACTTC
TRBV6-5	TRBD1	once	TRBJ2-2	CASRPGQGSYRELFF	TGTGCCAGCAGACCCGGACAGGGGTCCTACCGGGAGCTGTTTTTT
TRBV6-5	NA	few	TRBJ1-1	CASRKKTRGMTEAFF	TGTGCCAGCAGAAAAAAGACAAGGGGGATGACTGAAGCTTTCTTT
TRBV9	TRBD1	NA	TRBJ1-2	CASSGTGAGYGYTF	TGTGCCAGCAGCGGAACAGGGGCGGGCTATGGCTACACCTTC
TRBV5-1	TRBD2	NA	TRBJ2-7	CASTITSGSYEQYF	TGCGCCAGCACTATTACTAGCGGGAGCTACGAGCAGTACTTC
TRBV5-1	TRBD2	NA	TRBJ2-7	CASSLETRGYEQYF	TGCGCCAGCAGCTTGGAGACGCGGGGGTACGAGCAGTACTTC
TRBV28	TRBD1	NA	TRBJ1-2	CASSLPRGLSYGYTF	TGTGCCAGCAGTTTGCCCAGGGGGCTTAGCTATGGCTACACCTTC
TRBV7-9	TRBD1	NA	TRBJ1-2	CASSKGQGMGGYTF	TGTGCCAGCAGCAAGGGACAGGGGATGGGTGGCTACACCTTC
TRBV4-2	TRBD2	NA	TRBJ2-3	CASSQVASGRQDTQYF	TGTGCCAGCAGCCAAGTGGCTAGCGGGAGACAAGATACGCAGTATTTT
TRBV6-5	TRBD1	NA	TRBJ2-3	CASSLGTVSTDTQYF	TGTGCCAGCAGTTTGGGGACAGTTAGCACAGATACGCAGTATTTT
TRBV5-1	NA	NA	TRBJ1-1	CASSLVRGLDTEAFF	TGCGCCAGCAGCTTGGTTCGGGGTTTGGATACTGAAGCTTTCTTT
TRBV29-1	TRBD2	NA	TRBJ2-1	CSVELGTSGNLYTNEQFF	TGCAGCGTTGAACTTGGAACTAGCGGGAACCTATATACGAATGAGCAGTTCTTC
TRBV7-2	TRBD2	once	TRBJ2-7	CASTRRLELAGVNEQYF	TGTGCCAGCACAAGGAGGTTGGAACTAGCGGGAGTAAACGAGCAGTACTTC
TRBV30	NA	NA	TRBJ2-1	CAWSVSVQGGNEQFF	TGTGCCTGGAGTGTTAGTGTTCAGGGGGGCAATGAGCAGTTCTTC
TRBV7-9	TRBD1	NA	TRBJ2-7	CASSSQGSSYEQYF	TGTGCCAGCAGCTCACAGGGGAGCTCCTACGAGCAGTACTTC
TRBV4-3	TRBD2	NA	TRBJ2-3	CASSQAAGGRDTQYF	TGCGCCAGCAGCCAAGCAGCGGGGGGAAGGGATACGCAGTATTTT
TRBV28	TRBD2	NA	TRBJ2-1	CASSPPRGTSRYNEQFF	TGTGCCAGCAGTCCCCCCCGGGGGACTAGCCGGTACAATGAGCAGTTCTTC
TRBV7-9	NA	once	TRBJ2-2	CASSLGGVNTGELFF	TGTGCCAGCAGCTTAGGCGGGGTCAACACCGGGGAGCTGTTTTTT
TRBV28	NA	few	TRBJ1-4	CASSTYRATNEKLFF	TGTGCCAGCAGTACCTACAGGGCAACTAATGAAAAACTGTTTTTT
TRBV4-1	NA	NA	TRBJ2-1	CASSQVMGGYNEQFF	TGCGCCAGCAGCCAAGTTATGGGGGGCTACAATGAGCAGTTCTTC
TRBV29-1	TRBD1	NA	TRBJ2-5	CSVRQGVAETQYF	TGCAGCGTCCGACAGGGGGTTGCGGAGACCCAGTACTTC
TRBV28	TRBD1	NA	TRBJ2-7	CASIPTGGYEQYF	TGTGCCAGCATTCCGACAGGGGGCTACGAGCAGTACTTC
TRBV21-1	NA	NA	TRBJ2-2	CASSTGQNTGELFF	TGTGCCAGCAGCACGGGACAGAACACCGGGGAGCTGTTTTTT
TRBV5-5	NA	NA	TRBJ2-7	CASSLAQVGGHEQYF	TGTGCCAGCAGCTTGGCCCAGGTCGGGGGGCACGAGCAGTACTTC
TRBV19	NA	NA	TRBJ2-3	CASSIGLGETDTQYF	TGTGCCAGTAGTATAGGACTAGGGGAGACAGATACGCAGTATTTT
TRBV7-2	NA	NA	TRBJ2-3	CASSLQITDTQYF	TGTGCCAGCAGCTTACAGATCACAGATACGCAGTATTTT